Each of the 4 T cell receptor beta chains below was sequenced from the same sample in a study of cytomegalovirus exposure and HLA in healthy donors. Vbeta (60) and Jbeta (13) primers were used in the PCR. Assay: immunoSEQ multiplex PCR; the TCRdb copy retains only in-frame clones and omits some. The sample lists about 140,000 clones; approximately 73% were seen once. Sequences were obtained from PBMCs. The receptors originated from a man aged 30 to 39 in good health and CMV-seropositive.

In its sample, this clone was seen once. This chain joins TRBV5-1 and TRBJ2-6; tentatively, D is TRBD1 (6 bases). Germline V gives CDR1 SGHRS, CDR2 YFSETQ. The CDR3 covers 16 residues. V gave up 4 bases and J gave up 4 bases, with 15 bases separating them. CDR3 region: CASSNPGVSGANVLTF. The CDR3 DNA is TGCGCCAGCAGCAACCCAGGGGTATCAGGGGCCAACGTCCTGACTTTC.

CDR3 amino acids: CASSYSPGTDTQYF. The CDR3, as DNA: TGTGCCAGCAGTTACTCTCCAGGGACAGATACGCAGTATTTT. The rearrangement links TRBV6-5 to TRBJ2-3; maybe TRBD1 (5 bases). The CDR3 loop spans 14 amino acids. V was cut by 0 bases and J by 3 bases, with 7 bases left in between. The germline gives CDR1 MNHEY, CDR2 SVGAGI.

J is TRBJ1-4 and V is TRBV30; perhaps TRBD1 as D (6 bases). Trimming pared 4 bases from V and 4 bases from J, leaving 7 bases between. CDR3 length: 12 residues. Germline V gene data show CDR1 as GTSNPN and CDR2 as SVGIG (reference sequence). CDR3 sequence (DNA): TGTGCCTGGAACAGGGATAATGAAAAACTGTTTTTT. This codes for CAWNRDNEKLFF.

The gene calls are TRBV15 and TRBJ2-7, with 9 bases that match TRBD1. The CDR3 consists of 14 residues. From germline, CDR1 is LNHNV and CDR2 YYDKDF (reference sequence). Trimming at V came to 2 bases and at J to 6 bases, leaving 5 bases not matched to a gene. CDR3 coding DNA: TGTGCCACCAGCAGAAAAACAGGGGGCGCCGAGCAGTACTTC. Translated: CATSRKTGGAEQYF.